The 12 T cell receptor beta chains below were found in one sample sequenced in a study of cytomegalovirus exposure and HLA in healthy donors. Produced via immunoSEQ multiplex PCR; TCRdb's table is partial and in-frame only. The data contain 110,000 or so clones, about 82% of them singletons. The source material was PBMCs. All receptors derive from a man aged 18 to 29 in good health and CMV-seronegative.

The V call is TRBV5-1, the J call TRBJ2-5, with 7 bases aligning to TRBD1. Per the germline V gene, CDR1 is SGHRS and CDR2 is YFSETQ. V shed 0 bases and J 13 bases; nucleotides not matched to a gene: 15. The CDR3 totals 15 residues. The CDR3 nucleotides are TGCGCCAGCAGCTTGGCCGGCGGACAGGCCCACCGGGTGTACTTC. The encoded protein is CASSLAGGQAHRVYF.

The chain employs TRBV30 and TRBJ2-5; D ambiguous. The CDR3 has 14 residues. The V end was cut by 1 base, the J end by 1 base, with 10 bases between. Looked up from germline, CDR1 is GTSNPN and CDR2 is SVGIG (reference sequence). As DNA, the CDR3 is TGTGCCTGGAGTGGGAGAAATACCCAAGAGACCCAGTACTTC. Encoded protein: CAWSGRNTQETQYF.

This clone has only a few counts. The V call is TRBV6-4, the J call TRBJ2-7, with D uncertain. The CDR3 totals 14 residues. V lost 7 bases and J 5 bases, leaving 18 bases between the germline ends. The V gene's germline CDR1 is MRHNA and CDR2 SNTAGT. The CDR3 DNA reads TGTGCCAGCAATAAAACTACCCTGGTTGACGAGCAGTACTTC. Translation gives CASNKTTLVDEQYF.

This chain joins TRBV5-6 and TRBJ2-7; TRBD1 matches at 7 bases. The CDR3 sequence is 16 residues long. The V segment lost 4 bases and the J segment 2 bases; nucleotides outside the gene matches: 12. CDR1 is SGHDT, CDR2 YYEEEE, per germline. CDR3 in DNA: TGTGCCAGCAGCCGACGGCCACAGGGGCCGCCCTACGAGCAGTACTTC. The encoded protein is CASSRRPQGPPYEQYF.

The V and J genes are TRBV25-1 and TRBJ2-7; 8 nucleotides line up with TRBD1. V gave up 5 bases and J gave up 3 bases; unmatched junction bases: 6. CDR1 is MGHDK, CDR2 SYGVNS, per germline. CDR3 length: 14 amino acids. CDR3 region: CASSQTGVLYEQYF. The CDR3 DNA reads as TGTGCCAGCAGTCAGACAGGGGTACTCTACGAGCAGTACTTC.

This rearrangement joins TRBV9 to TRBJ2-5; 12 bases align to TRBD2. Trimming took 3 bases from V and 3 from J; bases not matched to a gene: 6. The germline V gene encodes CDR1 SGDLS and CDR2 YYNGEE. The CDR3 loop spans 16 amino acids. This chain's CDR3 is CASSALAGGLKETQYF. CDR3 DNA sequence: TGTGCCAGCAGCGCACTAGCGGGGGGCTTAAAAGAGACCCAGTACTTC.

This clone has more than one count but fewer than ten. The chain carries TRBV7-6 and TRBJ2-7, with 9 bases aligning to TRBD1. CDR3 size: 14 residues. Germline assignment: CDR1 SGHVS and CDR2 FNYEAQ. V shed 5 bases, J shed 4 bases, and the junction held 6 bases outside the gene matches. Written as DNA, the CDR3 is TGTGCCAGCAGCGCAGACAGGGGGGATTACGAGCAGTACTTC. It is translated as CASSADRGDYEQYF.

The rearrangement joins TRBV12-1 to TRBJ1-5; TRBD1, the D gene given by the table, was not confirmed from the DNA. TRBV12-1 is an annotated pseudogene. The CDR3 runs to 17 residues. The CDR3, as DNA: TGTGCCAGCAGCTTTGAAAGGGGCCATGGAAGCAATCAGCCCCAGCATTTT. Protein: CASSFERGHGSNQPQHF.

V gene TRBV4-2 combines with J gene TRBJ2-2; possible D gene TRBD2, 6 bases. CDR3 length equals 19 residues. Germline V CDR1 and CDR2: LGHNA, YNFKEQ. Trimming took 3 bases from V and 6 from J, leaving 26 bases between them. The CDR3 loop reads CASSQIMSGQGYYAGELFF. The CDR3 region has the DNA TGTGCCAGCAGCCAGATAATGAGCGGGCAGGGCTATTACGCCGGGGAGCTGTTTTTT.

This chain uses TRBV9 with TRBJ2-2; a possible D gene is TRBD1 (5 bases). Germline CDR1 reads SGDLS; CDR2 reads YYNGEE. CDR3 length: 14 amino acids. V lost 0 bases and J 7 bases, leaving 10 bases between the germline ends. For the CDR3, the DNA is TGTGCCAGCAGCGTAGGACAGCCCTACGGGGAGCTGTTTTTT. This codes for CASSVGQPYGELFF. Full variable domain (missing parts from reference TRBV9 and TRBJ2-2): DSGVTQTPKHLITATGQRVTLRCSPRSGDLSVYWYQQSLDQGLQFLIQYYNGEERAKGNILERFSAQQFPDLHSELNLSSLELGDSALYFCASSVGQPYGELFFGEGSRLTVL.

The chain links TRBV9 to TRBJ2-3; 11 bases agree with TRBD2. V lost 3 bases, J lost 2 bases, and 8 bases stayed unmatched. The length of the CDR3 is 17 residues. Looked up from germline, CDR1 is SGDLS and CDR2 is YYNGEE. CDR3 sequence reads: CASSAGTSGTFTDTQYF. The CDR3 DNA is TGTGCCAGCAGCGCCGGGACTAGCGGAACTTTCACAGATACGCAGTATTTT.

The chain links TRBV4-1 to TRBJ2-7, with 8 bases identical to TRBD1. Germline loops: CDR1 MGHRA, CDR2 YSYEKL. The V gene end was trimmed by 0 bases and the J gene end by 4 bases; junction bases not matched to a gene: 5. This CDR3 is 15 amino acids long. The CDR3 DNA follows: TGCGCCAGCAGCCAAGAAGTGGACAGGGTATACGAGCAGTACTTC. Translation gives CASSQEVDRVYEQYF.